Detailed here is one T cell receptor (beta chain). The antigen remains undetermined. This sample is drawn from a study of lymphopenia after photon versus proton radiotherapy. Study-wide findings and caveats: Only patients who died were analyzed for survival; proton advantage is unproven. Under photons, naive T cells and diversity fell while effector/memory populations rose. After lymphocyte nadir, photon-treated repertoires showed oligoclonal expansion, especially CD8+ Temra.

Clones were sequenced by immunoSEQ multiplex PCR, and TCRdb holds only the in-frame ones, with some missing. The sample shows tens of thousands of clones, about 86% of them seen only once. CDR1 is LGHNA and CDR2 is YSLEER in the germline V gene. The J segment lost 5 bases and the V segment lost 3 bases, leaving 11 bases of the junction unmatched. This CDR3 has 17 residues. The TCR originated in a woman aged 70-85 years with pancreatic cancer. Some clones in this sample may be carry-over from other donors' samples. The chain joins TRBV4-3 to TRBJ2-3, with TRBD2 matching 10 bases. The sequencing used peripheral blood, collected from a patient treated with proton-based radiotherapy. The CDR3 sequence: CASSQSAGGPSRDTQYF. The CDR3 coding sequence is TGCGCCAGCAGCCAGTCAGCGGGAGGGCCCTCGAGAGATACGCAGTATTTT.